The TCR beta chain described here comes from a study of blood T cell repertoires in COVID-19. Original processing methods: Reference gene primer amplification yielded estimated nucleated cell counts. The table came from immunoSEQ multiplex PCR; TCRdb's copy has only in-frame clones and leaves some out. V, J and clone size reflect that table, while D and trimming were determined from the DNA. The table lists about 26,000 clones, roughly 80% of them singletons, with 50% to 65% in the top ten. This CDR3 contains 14 residues. With 5 bases removed from V and 1 base from J, the gap between germline ends came to 8 bases. Germline values: CDR1 LGHDT, CDR2 YNNKEL (reference sequence).

The TCR sequence derives from a middle-aged man with active or convalescent COVID-19. Sequencing input: peripheral blood. The V and J genes are TRBV3-1 (or the pseudogene TRBV3-2) and TRBJ2-2, with TRBD2 as a possible D gene (5 bases). The CDR3 coding sequence is TGTGCCAGCAGCTTAGCGAGGAACACCGGGGAGCTGTTTTTT. Translated, it gives CASSLARNTGELFF.